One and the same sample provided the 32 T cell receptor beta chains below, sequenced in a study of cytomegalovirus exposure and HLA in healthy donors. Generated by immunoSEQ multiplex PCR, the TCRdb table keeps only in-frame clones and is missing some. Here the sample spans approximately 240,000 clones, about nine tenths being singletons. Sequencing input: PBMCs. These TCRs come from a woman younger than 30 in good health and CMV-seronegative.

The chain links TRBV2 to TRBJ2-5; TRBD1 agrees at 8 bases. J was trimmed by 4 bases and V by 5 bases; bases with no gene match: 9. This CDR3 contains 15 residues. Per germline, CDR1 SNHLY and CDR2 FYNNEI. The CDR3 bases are TGTGCCAGCAGTACCAGCACAGGGGGTGCAGAGACCCAGTACTTC. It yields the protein CASSTSTGGAETQYF.

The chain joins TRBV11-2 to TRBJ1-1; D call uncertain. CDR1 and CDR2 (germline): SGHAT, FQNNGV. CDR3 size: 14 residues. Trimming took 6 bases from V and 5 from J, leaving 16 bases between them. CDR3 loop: CASRITFSETEAFF. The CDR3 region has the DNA TGTGCCAGCAGAATAACATTTTCGGAGACTGAAGCTTTCTTT.

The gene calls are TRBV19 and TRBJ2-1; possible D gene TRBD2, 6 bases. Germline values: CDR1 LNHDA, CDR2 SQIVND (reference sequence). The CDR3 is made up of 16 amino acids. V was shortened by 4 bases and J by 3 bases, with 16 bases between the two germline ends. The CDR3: CASSTSQGSGYNEQFF. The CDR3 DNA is TGTGCCAGTAGTACCTCACAAGGTAGCGGCTACAATGAGCAGTTCTTC.

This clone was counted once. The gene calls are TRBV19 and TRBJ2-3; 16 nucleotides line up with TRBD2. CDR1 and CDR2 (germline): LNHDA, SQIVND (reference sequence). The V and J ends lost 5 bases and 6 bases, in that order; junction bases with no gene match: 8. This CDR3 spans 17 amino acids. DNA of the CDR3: TGTGCCAGTAGTCCGGGACTAGCGGGAGGGCCCTCGGATACGCAGTATTTT. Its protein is CASSPGLAGGPSDTQYF. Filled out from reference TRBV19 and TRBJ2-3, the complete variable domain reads DGGITQSPKYLFRKEGQNVTLSCEQNLNHDAMYWYRQDPGQGLRLIYYSQIVNDFQKGDIAEGYSVSREKKESFPLTVTSAQKNPTAFYLCASSPGLAGGPSDTQYFGPGTRLTVL.

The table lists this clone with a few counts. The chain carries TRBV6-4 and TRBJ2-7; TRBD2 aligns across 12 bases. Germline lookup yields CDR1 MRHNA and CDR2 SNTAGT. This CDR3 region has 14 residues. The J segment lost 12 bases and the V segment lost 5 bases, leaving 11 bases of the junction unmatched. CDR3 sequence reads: CASSRLAGEASWYF. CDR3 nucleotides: TGTGCCAGCAGTCGACTAGCGGGAGAGGCTTCATGGTACTTC.

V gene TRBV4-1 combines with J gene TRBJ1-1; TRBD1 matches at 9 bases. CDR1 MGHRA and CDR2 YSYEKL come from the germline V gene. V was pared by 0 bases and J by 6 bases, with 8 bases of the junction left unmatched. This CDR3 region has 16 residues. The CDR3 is CASSQETGTGLSEAFF. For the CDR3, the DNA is TGCGCCAGCAGCCAAGAGACCGGGACAGGGCTTTCTGAAGCTTTCTTT.

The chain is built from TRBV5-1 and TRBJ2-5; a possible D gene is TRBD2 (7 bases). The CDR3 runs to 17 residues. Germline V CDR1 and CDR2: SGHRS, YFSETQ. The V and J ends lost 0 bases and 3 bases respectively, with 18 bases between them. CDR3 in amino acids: CASSLVGRTGGEETQYF. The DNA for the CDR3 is TGCGCCAGCAGCTTGGTAGGTCGTACGGGGGGCGAAGAGACCCAGTACTTC.

This CDR3 reads CAWSLRTSGRAVDTQYF. As DNA, the CDR3 is TGTGCCTGGAGTCTCCGGACTAGCGGGAGGGCCGTAGATACGCAGTATTTT. This chain uses TRBV30 with TRBJ2-3; 15 bases match TRBD2. This CDR3 is 17 amino acids long. With V trimmed by 2 bases and J by 5 bases, 8 bases remained unmatched. Germline-derived CDR1 and CDR2 are GTSNPN and SVGIG (reference sequence).

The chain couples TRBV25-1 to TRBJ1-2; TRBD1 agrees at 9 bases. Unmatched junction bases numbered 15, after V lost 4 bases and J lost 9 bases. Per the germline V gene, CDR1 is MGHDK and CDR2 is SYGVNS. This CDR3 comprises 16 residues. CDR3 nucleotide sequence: TGTGCCAGCAGTGTCCGACCCCCGGGACAGGGCCTGAGCTACACCTTC. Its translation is CASSVRPPGQGLSYTF.

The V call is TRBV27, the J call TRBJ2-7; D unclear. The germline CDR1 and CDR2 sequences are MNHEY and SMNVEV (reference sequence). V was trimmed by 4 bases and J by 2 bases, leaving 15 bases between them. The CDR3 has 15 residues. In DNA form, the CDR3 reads TGTGCCAGCAGTTCCCCCAGTGGGCGAACCTACGAGCAGTACTTC. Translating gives CASSSPSGRTYEQYF.

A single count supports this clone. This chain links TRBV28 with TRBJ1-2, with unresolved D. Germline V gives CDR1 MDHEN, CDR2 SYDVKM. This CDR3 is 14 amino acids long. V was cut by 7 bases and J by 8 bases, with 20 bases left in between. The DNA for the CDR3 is TGTGCCAGCAATCCACCGACGGAGGAGTTGGGCTACACCTTC. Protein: CASNPPTEELGYTF.

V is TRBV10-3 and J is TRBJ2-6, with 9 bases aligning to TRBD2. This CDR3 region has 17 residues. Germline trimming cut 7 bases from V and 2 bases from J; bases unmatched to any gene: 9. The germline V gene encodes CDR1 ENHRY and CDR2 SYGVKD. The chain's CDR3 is CAITPGTSLTGANVLTF. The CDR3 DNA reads TGTGCCATCACCCCCGGGACTAGCCTTACTGGGGCCAACGTCCTGACTTTC.

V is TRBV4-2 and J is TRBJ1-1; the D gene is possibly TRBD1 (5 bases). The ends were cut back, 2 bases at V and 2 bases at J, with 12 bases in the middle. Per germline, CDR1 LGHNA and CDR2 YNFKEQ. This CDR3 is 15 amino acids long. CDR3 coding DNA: TGTGCCAGCAGCCAATCCGGGGGGGGAAACACTGAAGCTTTCTTT. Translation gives CASSQSGGGNTEAFF.

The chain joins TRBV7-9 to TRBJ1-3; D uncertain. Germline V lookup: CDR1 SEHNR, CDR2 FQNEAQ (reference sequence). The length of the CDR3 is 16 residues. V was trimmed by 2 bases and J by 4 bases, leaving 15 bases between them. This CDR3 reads CASSLFESVRGNTIYF. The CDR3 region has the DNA TGTGCCAGCAGCTTATTTGAATCCGTCCGGGGAAACACCATATATTTT.

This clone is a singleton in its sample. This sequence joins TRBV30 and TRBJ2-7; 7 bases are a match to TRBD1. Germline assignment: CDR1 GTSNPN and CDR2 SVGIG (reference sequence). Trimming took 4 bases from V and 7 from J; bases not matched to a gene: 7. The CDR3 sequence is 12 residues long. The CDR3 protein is CAWTLDREEQYF. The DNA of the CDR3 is TGTGCCTGGACACTCGACAGGGAAGAGCAGTACTTC.

The CDR3 region has the DNA TGTGCCAGCAGCTTGGGCGGACAGGCAATCAACTATGGCTACACCTTC. It codes for CASSLGGQAINYGYTF. The chain combines TRBV5-4 with TRBJ1-2; 7 bases line up with TRBD1. CDR3 length: 16 amino acids. CDR1 and CDR2 (germline): SGHNT, YYREEE (reference sequence). With V trimmed by 0 bases and J by 2 bases, 7 bases remained unmatched.

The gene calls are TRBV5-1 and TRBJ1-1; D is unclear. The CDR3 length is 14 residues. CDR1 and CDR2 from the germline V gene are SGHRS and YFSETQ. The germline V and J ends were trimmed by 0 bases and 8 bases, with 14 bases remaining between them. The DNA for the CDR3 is TGCGCCAGCAGCTTGGTGGGGAACGGACTGGAAGCTTTCTTT. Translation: CASSLVGNGLEAFF.

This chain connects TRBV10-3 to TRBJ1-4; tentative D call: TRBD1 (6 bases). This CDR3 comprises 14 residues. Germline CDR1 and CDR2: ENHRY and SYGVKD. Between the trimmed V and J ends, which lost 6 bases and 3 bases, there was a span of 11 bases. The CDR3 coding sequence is TGTGCCATCAGCCCCGGACAGCCTAATGAAAAACTGTTTTTT. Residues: CAISPGQPNEKLFF.

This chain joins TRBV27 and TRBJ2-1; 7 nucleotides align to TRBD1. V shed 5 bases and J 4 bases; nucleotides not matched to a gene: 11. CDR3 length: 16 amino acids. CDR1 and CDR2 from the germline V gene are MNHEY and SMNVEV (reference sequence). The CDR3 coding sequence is TGTGCCAGCAGTCCCGACGGGACAGTTAGTTACAATGAGCAGTTCTTC. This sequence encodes CASSPDGTVSYNEQFF.

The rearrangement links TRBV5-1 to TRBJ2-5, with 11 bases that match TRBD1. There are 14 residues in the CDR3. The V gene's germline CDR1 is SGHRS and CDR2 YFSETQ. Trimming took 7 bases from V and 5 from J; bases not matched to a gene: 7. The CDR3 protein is CASGQWDRGETQYF. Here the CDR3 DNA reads TGCGCCAGCGGACAATGGGACAGGGGGGAGACCCAGTACTTC.

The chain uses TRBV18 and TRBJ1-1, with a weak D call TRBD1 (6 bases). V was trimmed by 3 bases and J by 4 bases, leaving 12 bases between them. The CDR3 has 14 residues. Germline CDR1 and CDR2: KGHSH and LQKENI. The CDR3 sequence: CASSPTGRGTEAFF. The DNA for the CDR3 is TGTGCCAGCTCACCTACAGGGAGAGGCACTGAAGCTTTCTTT.

The CDR3 sequence: CASSIEETSGNNEQFF. The CDR3, as DNA: TGTGCCAGTAGTATAGAAGAGACTAGCGGCAACAATGAGCAGTTCTTC. The V and J genes are TRBV19 and TRBJ2-1, with 9 bases lining up with TRBD2. The V segment lost 0 bases and the J segment 5 bases; nucleotides outside the gene matches: 5. Germline V CDR1 and CDR2: LNHDA, SQIVND (reference sequence). The CDR3 length is 16 residues.

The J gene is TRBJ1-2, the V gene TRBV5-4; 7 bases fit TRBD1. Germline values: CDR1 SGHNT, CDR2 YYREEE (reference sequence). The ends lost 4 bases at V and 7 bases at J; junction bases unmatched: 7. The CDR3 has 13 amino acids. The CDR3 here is CASSQAQGGGYTF. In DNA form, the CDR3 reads TGTGCCAGCAGCCAAGCCCAGGGGGGTGGCTACACCTTC.

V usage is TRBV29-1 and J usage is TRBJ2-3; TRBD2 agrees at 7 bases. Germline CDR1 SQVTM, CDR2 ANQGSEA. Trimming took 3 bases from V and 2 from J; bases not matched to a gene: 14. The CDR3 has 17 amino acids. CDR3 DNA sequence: TGCAGCGTTGATAGCGGTGCAGGGCGGGGGAACACAGATACGCAGTATTTT. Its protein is CSVDSGAGRGNTDTQYF.

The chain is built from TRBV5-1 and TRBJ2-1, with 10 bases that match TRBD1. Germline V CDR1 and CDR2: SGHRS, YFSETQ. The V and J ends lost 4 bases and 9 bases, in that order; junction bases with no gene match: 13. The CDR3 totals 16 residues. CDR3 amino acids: CASSDRGRNLVGEQFF. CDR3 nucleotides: TGCGCCAGCAGCGACAGGGGGCGAAACCTTGTTGGTGAGCAGTTCTTC.

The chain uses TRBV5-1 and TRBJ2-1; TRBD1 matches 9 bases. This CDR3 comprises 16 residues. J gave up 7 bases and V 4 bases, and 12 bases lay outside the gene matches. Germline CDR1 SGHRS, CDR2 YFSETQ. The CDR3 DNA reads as TGCGCCAGCAGCCCTATCGGGACAGGGCAAAGGAATGAGCAGTTCTTC. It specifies CASSPIGTGQRNEQFF.

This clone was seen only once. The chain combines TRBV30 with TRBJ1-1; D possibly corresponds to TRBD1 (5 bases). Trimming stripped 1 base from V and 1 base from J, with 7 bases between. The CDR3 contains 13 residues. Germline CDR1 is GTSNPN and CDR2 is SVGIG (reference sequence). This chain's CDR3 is CAWSGQSNTEAFF. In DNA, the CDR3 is TGTGCCTGGAGTGGACAGTCGAACACTGAAGCTTTCTTT.

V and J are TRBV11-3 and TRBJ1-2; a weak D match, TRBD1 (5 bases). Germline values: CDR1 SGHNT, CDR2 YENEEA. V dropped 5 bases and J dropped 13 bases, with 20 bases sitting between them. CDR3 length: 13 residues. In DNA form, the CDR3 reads TGTGCCAGCAGCCCGGGGAGGGGAGCACCCCTCACCTTC. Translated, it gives CASSPGRGAPLTF. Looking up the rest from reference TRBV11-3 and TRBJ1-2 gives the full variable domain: EAGVVQSPRYKIIEKKQPVAFWCNPISGHNTLYWYLQNLGQGPELLIRYENEEAVDDSQLPKDRFSAERLKGVDSTLKIQPAELGDSAVYLCASSPGRGAPLTFGSGTRLTVV.

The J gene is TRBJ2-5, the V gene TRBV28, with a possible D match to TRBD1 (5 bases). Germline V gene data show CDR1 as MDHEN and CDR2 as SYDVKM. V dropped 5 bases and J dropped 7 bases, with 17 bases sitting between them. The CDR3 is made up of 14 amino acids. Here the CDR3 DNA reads TGTGCCAGCAGTCCTTCGACAGATAGTTGGACCCAGTACTTC. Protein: CASSPSTDSWTQYF.

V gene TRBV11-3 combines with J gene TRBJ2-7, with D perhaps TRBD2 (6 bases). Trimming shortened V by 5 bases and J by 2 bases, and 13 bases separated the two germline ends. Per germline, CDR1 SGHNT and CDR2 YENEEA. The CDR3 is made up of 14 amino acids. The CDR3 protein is CASSAGGQAYEQYF. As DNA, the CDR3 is TGTGCCAGCAGCGCTGGAGGGCAAGCCTACGAGCAGTACTTC.

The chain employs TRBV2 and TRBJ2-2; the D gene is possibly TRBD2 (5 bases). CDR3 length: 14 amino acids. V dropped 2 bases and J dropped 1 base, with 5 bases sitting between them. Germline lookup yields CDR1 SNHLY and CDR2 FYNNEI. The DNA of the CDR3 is TGTGCCAGCAGTGAACGGGAGAACACCGGGGAGCTGTTTTTT. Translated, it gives CASSERENTGELFF.

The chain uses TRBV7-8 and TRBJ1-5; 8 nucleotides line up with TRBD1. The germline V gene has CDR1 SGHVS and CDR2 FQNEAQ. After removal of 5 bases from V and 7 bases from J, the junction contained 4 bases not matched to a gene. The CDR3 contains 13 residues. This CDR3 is CASSPGGQQPQHF. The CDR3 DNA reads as TGTGCCAGCAGCCCAGGGGGCCAACAGCCCCAGCATTTT.